This T cell receptor (beta chain) is from a study of blood T cell repertoires in COVID-19 (dated by TCRdb to the early 2020s). General notes on the study: Samples from collaborators originated in the United States, Italy and Spain and spanned both the acute and convalescent phases of COVID-19. The prospective study material was composed of cDNA or gDNA derived from T cells, B-cell-depleted T cells, or PBMCs. The dataset comprised deeply sampled blood TCRbeta repertoires from subjects exposed to, actively infected with, or recovered from COVID-19. The repertoires were made available in a free public database intended to serve as a resource for research on the immune response to SARS-CoV-2. The samples were drawn from two sources: the first 160 participants of the ongoing ImmuneRACE study, and 950 to 1,500 subjects contributed by 6 global collaborators. A de-identified subject ID, COVID-19 status, age in years and sex were almost always included in the sample metadata. HLA class I and class II types, where available, came from metadata supplied by the sample provider rather than from assay-based typing.

TCRbeta CDR3 regions were amplified from genomic DNA by means of the immunoSEQ Assay, a bias-controlled multiplex PCR. As for how the authors treated the data: Within the assay, amplification of reference gene primers was used to estimate how many nucleated cells each sample contained. To quantify the absolute abundance of each unique TCRbeta CDR3 rearrangement, sequence reads were collapsed and filtered. For each sample, productive Simpson clonality was calculated by taking the square root of Simpson's diversity index across productive rearrangements. TCRdb provides this immuneACCESS table in a form limited to in-frame rearrangements. Some clones are lacking; in checked studies, under half of them reflect an unresolved V gene, and why the rest are absent is not known. Clone size and V and J calls were adopted from that table, with D and trimming inferred from the DNA. Counted in this sample were 400,000 or so clones; roughly 86% of them appeared once. Over 2% of the sample rests with the top ten.

General study outcomes and caveats: The amount of clinical and demographic metadata varied by source and participant and was provided uncurated.

In the prospective study, participants were 18 to 89 years old, resided in 20 to 30 geographic areas of the United States, and were enrolled through a virtual design. To assign participants to cohorts, the prospective study relied on clinical history that participants themselves reported in a screening survey and a study questionnaire. Mobile phlebotomists in the prospective study collected whole blood, serum and a nasopharyngeal or oropharyngeal swab from every participant. Prospective study participants could optionally give additional blood draws and questionnaires over a roughly two-month period. Blood samples from the prospective study were shipped frozen or at room temperature prior to DNA extraction. As regards this clone: Its antigen remains undetermined. Sequence at one end of the junction differs from germline and may be a read error.

The sequenced material came from PBMCs or T cells enriched from blood (not recorded which). The receptor was derived from a woman aged 40-49 years with acute COVID-19.

This receptor has the CDR3 CASSVSTGATEAFF. The DNA sequence reads TGTGCCAGCAGTGTATCCACAGGGGCCACTGAAGCTTTCTTT. Recombination linked TRBV27 to TRBJ1-1, with 7 central nucleotides matching TRBD1. In the germline V gene (reference sequence), CDR1 corresponds to MNHEY and CDR2 to SMNVEV. The CDR3 runs 14 residues from the cysteine to the phenylalanine. Kept here is only the CDR3 DNA, which spans 42 bases and is read in frame from base 1.